There are many counts of the clone carrying this T cell receptor beta chain. What it recognizes is unknown. For TCR beta, libraries came from quantitative 5'-RACE with molecular barcodes. TCRdb re-analysed the 5' RACE reads in MiXCR, keeping a single row per CDR3 protein. This table holds about 220,000 distinct CDR3 sequences, 7% to 8% found once. The data were obtained in a study of CD8 T cells in ankylosing spondylitis. General study findings and limits: Enrichment of disease-linked clones was reportedly significant in matched ankylosing spondylitis synovial fluid. In ankylosing spondylitis blood, a motif of about eight highly homologous TCR beta variants appeared characteristic. Disease-associated clonotypes exhibited CD8+ identity and were relatively infrequent in peripheral blood. Reactive arthritis synovial fluid and blood previously showed some of these motif variants.

Germline loops: CDR1 MNHEY, CDR2 SVGEGT. The ends were cut back, 6 bases at V and 2 bases at J, with 9 bases in the middle. This CDR3 spans 13 amino acids. The chain recombines TRBV6-2 or TRBV6-3 with TRBJ2-3; possible D gene TRBD2, 6 bases. This receptor was identified in a male donor with ankylosing spondylitis. Sequencing was done on a sample of blood, either unsorted or a sorted T cell fraction (not recorded which). The CDR3 bases are TGTGCCAGCAGGCGGGACCACACAGATACGCAGTATTTT. This encodes CASRRDHTDTQYF.